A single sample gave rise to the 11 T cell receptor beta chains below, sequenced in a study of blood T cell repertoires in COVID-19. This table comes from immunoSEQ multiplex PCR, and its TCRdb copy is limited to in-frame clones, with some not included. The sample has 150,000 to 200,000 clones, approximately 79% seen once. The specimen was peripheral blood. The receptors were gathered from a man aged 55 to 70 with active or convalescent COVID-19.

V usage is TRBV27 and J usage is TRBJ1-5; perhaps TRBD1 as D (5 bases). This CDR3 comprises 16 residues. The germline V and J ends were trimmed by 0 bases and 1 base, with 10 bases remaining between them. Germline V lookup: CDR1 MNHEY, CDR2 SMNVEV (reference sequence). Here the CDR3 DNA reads TGTGCCAGCAGTTTATCGGCGACAGAAAGCAATCAGCCCCAGCATTTT. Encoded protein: CASSLSATESNQPQHF.

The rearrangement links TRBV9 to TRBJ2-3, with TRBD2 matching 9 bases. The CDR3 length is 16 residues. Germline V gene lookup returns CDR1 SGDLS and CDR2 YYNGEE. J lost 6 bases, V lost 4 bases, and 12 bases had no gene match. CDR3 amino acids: CASSLGLAGYADTQYF. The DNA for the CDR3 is TGTGCCAGCAGCCTTGGGCTAGCGGGGTACGCGGATACGCAGTATTTT.

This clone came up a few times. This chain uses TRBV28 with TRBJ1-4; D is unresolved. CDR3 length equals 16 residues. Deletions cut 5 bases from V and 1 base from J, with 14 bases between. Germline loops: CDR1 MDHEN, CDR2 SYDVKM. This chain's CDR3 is CASSLSDGLTNEKLFF. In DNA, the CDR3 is TGTGCCAGCAGTCTTTCCGACGGACTAACTAATGAAAAACTGTTTTTT.

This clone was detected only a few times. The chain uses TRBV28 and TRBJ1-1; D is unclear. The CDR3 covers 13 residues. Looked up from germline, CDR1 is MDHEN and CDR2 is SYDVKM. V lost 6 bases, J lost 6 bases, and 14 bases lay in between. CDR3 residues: CASRHIGESEAFF. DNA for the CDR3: TGTGCCAGCAGACACATCGGGGAGTCTGAAGCTTTCTTT.

The CDR3: CASSPGLTYNEQFF. CDR3 coding DNA: TGCGCCAGCAGCCCCGGACTTACCTACAATGAGCAGTTCTTC. The rearrangement links TRBV5-1 to TRBJ2-1, with D possibly TRBD2 on 5 matching bases. From germline, CDR1 is SGHRS and CDR2 YFSETQ. Trimming pared 4 bases from V and 2 bases from J, leaving 10 bases between. The CDR3 is made up of 14 amino acids.

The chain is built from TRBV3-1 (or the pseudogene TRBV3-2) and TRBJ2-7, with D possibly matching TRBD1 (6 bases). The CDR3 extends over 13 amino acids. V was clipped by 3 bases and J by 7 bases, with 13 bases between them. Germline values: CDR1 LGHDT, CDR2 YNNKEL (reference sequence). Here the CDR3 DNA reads TGTGCCAGCAGCCAGGTACAGGGTGAAGAGCAGTACTTC. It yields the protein CASSQVQGEEQYF.

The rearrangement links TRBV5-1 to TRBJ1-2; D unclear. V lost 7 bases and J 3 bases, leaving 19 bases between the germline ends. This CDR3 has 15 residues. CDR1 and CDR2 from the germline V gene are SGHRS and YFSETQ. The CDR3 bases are TGCGCCAGCGGGTCGAGTCGAGGGCGAGACTATGGCTACACCTTC. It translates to CASGSSRGRDYGYTF.

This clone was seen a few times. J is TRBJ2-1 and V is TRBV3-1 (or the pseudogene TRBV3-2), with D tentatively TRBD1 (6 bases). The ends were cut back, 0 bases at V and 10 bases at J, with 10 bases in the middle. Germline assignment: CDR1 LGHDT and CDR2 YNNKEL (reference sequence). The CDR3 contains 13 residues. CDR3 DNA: TGTGCCAGCAGCCAAGAAGGACAGCTCGAGCAGTTCTTC. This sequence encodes CASSQEGQLEQFF.

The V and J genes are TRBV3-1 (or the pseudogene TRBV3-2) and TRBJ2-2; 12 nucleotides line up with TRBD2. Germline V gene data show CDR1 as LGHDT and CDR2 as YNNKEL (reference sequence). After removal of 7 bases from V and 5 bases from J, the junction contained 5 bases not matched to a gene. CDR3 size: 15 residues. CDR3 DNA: TGTGCCAGCAACCTAGCGGGAGGGCCTACCGGGGAGCTGTTTTTT. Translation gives CASNLAGGPTGELFF.

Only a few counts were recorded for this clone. The CDR3 spells CASSPPFYSRTPGELFF. DNA for the CDR3: TGTGCCAGCAGCCCCCCTTTTTACAGCAGAACACCCGGGGAGCTGTTTTTT. The chain recombines TRBV21-1 with TRBJ2-2; TRBD1 was called by the table and not checked on the DNA. TRBV21-1 is recorded as a pseudogene. The CDR3 extends over 17 amino acids.

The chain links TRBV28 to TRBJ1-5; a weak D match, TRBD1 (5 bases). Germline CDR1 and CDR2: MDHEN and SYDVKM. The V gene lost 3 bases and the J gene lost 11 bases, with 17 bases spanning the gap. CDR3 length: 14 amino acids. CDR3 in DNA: TGTGCCAGCAGTTTTCGGTATCAGGGATCGGCCCAGCATTTT. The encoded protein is CASSFRYQGSAQHF.